Shown below are 18 T cell receptor beta chains from a single sample sequenced in a study of CD8 T cells in ankylosing spondylitis. TCRdb reanalysed the 5' RACE reads using MiXCR and keeps one entry per CDR3 protein. This sample yields about 90,000 distinct CDR3 sequences, of which about 27% are seen a single time; around three fifths belongs to the top ten. The sequenced material came from blood, either unsorted or a sorted T cell fraction (not recorded which). The receptors stem from a male donor with ankylosing spondylitis or in good health (not recorded which).

This clonotype has more than one count but fewer than ten. The chain employs TRBV5-1 and TRBJ2-2; 14 positions match TRBD2. This CDR3 is built from 16 residues. Germline CDR1 is SGHRS and CDR2 is YFSETQ. J was trimmed by 4 bases and V by 4 bases; bases with no gene match: 3. CDR3 residues: CASSHGLAGGTGELFF. The CDR3 nucleotides read TGCGCCAGCAGCCACGGACTAGCGGGGGGCACCGGGGAGCTGTTTTTT.

This clonotype was seen a handful of times. The genes are TRBV5-8 and TRBJ2-7, with a weak D call TRBD1 (5 bases). The CDR3 is 16 amino acids. Germline CDR1 and CDR2: SGHTS and YDEGEE. With 0 bases removed from V and 5 bases from J, the gap between germline ends came to 18 bases. CDR3 bases: TGTGCCAGCAGCTTGGCTACGATACAGGCCGTCCACGAGCAGTACTTC. Protein sequence: CASSLATIQAVHEQYF.

This clonotype was observed a few times. This chain uses TRBV20-1 with TRBJ1-4; 10 bases match TRBD1. J was trimmed by 5 bases and V by 6 bases; bases with no gene match: 9. The CDR3 runs to 15 residues. The germline V gene has CDR1 DFQATT and CDR2 SNEGSKA (reference sequence). The CDR3 DNA sequence: TGCAGTGCAGCTGCTCCGGGACAGGGGAATGAAAAACTGTTTTTT. Translation gives CSAAAPGQGNEKLFF.

The CDR3 sequence: CASSRDRDDTGELFF. The CDR3 DNA follows: TGTGCCAGCAGCCGTGACAGGGATGACACCGGGGAGCTGTTTTTT. The gene calls are TRBV6-1 and TRBJ2-2, with 7 bases lining up with TRBD1. The trim removed 6 bases at V and 3 bases at J, leaving 7 bases unmatched. Germline V gene data show CDR1 as MNHNS and CDR2 as SASEGT. CDR3 length: 15 amino acids.

The V and J genes are TRBV18 and TRBJ1-1, with TRBD1 as a possible D gene (5 bases). The CDR3 loop spans 13 amino acids. Germline CDR1 reads KGHSH; CDR2 reads LQKENI. V was pared by 1 base and J by 6 bases, with 9 bases between. Here the CDR3 reads CASSPLRDAEAFF. CDR3 nucleotide sequence: TGTGCCAGCTCACCACTCAGGGATGCTGAAGCTTTCTTT.

V usage is TRBV29-1 and J usage is TRBJ2-5, with a possible D match to TRBD2 (7 bases). V was cut by 7 bases and J by 6 bases, with 21 bases left in between. Looked up from germline, CDR1 is SQVTM and CDR2 is ANQGSEA. This CDR3 is built from 14 residues. CDR3: CSAEGEGGEKTQYF. The CDR3 DNA is TGCAGCGCCGAAGGGGAGGGGGGAGAAAAGACCCAGTACTTC. Supplemented by reference TRBV29-1 and TRBJ2-5, the full variable domain reads SAVISQKPSRDICQRGTSLTIQCQVDSQVTMMFWYRQQPGQSLTLIATANQGSEATYESGFVIDKFPISRPNLTFSTLTVSNMSPEDSSIYLCSAEGEGGEKTQYFGPGTRLLVL.

This clonotype has a single count. The V call is TRBV20-1, the J call TRBJ2-1, with TRBD2 as a possible D gene (5 bases). The CDR3 is 17 amino acids. The V and J ends lost 0 bases and 7 bases respectively, with 22 bases between them. CDR1 and CDR2 from the germline V gene are DFQATT and SNEGSKA (reference sequence). The CDR3 region has the DNA TGCAGTGCTAGAGATTGGGTGGTAGTGGGAGCAAGTAATGAGCAGTTCTTC. Its translation is CSARDWVVVGASNEQFF.

The rearrangement joins TRBV15 to TRBJ2-5; D unclear. Trimming removed 0 bases at V and 9 bases at J, with 11 bases between. CDR3 length: 13 residues. CDR1 and CDR2 (germline): LNHNV, YYDKDF (reference sequence). For the CDR3, the DNA is TGTGCCACCAGCAGAGATTTCACCCTACCCCAGTACTTC. It specifies CATSRDFTLPQYF.

V and J are TRBV7-9 and TRBJ2-1, with D perhaps given as TRBD1 or TRBD2 (5 bases each). Germline-derived CDR1 and CDR2 are SEHNR and FQNEAQ (reference sequence). The CDR3 is made up of 16 amino acids. V dropped 6 bases and J dropped 8 bases, with 23 bases sitting between them. The CDR3 spells CASSSPGTGPSDEQFF. The CDR3 coding sequence is TGTGCCAGCAGTTCTCCCGGGACGGGACCCTCGGATGAGCAGTTCTTC.

The J gene is TRBJ1-2, the V gene TRBV29-1, with TRBD1 as a possible D gene (5 bases). The CDR3 is 10 residues long. CDR1 and CDR2 from the germline V gene are SQVTM and ANQGSEA. Trimming cost V 7 bases and J 8 bases, with 11 bases left between them. This chain's CDR3 is CSADILGYTF. In DNA form, the CDR3 reads TGCAGCGCGGACATCCTCGGCTACACCTTC.

V gene TRBV5-5 combines with J gene TRBJ2-3, with 12 bases aligning to TRBD2. Germline values: CDR1 SGHKS, CDR2 YYEKEE (reference sequence). The CDR3 has 14 amino acids. V lost 4 bases to trimming and J lost 6 bases; unmatched junction nucleotides: 3. CDR3 protein: CASSPGTSGDTQYF. CDR3 sequence (DNA): TGTGCCAGCAGCCCCGGGACTAGCGGGGATACGCAGTATTTT.

This chain joins TRBV20-1 and TRBJ2-7; TRBD1 matches at 9 bases. Germline V lookup: CDR1 DFQATT, CDR2 SNEGSKA (reference sequence). CDR3 size: 14 residues. Trimming cost V 2 bases and J 3 bases; bases outside gene matches: 5. This chain's CDR3 is CSARPPGQGYEQYV. DNA of the CDR3: TGCAGTGCTAGACCCCCGGGACAGGGCTACGAGCAGTACGTC.

There are many counts of this clonotype. The V and J genes are TRBV29-1 and TRBJ2-7; maybe TRBD2 (5 bases). Trimming removed 7 bases from V and 2 bases from J, with 21 bases in between. This CDR3 has 15 amino acids. CDR1 and CDR2 from the germline V gene are SQVTM and ANQGSEA. The CDR3 sequence: CSGSRGSSRAYEQYF. CDR3 in DNA: TGCAGCGGATCGAGAGGGTCCTCTAGAGCCTACGAGCAGTACTTC.

CDR3 region: CSARKIGTSGSDTQYF. For the CDR3, the DNA is TGCAGTGCTAGAAAAATTGGGACTAGCGGGTCAGATACGCAGTATTTT. V gene TRBV20-1 combines with J gene TRBJ2-3, with 12 positions matching TRBD2. The ends lost 2 bases at V and 4 bases at J; junction bases unmatched: 7. The CDR3 is 16 residues long. Germline CDR1 and CDR2: DFQATT and SNEGSKA (reference sequence).

In its sample, this clonotype was seen once. V usage is TRBV20-1 and J usage is TRBJ1-1; perhaps TRBD1 as D (6 bases). Trimming left V 4 bases short and J 0 bases short, with 15 bases between. Germline-derived CDR1 and CDR2 are DFQATT and SNEGSKA (reference sequence). The CDR3 length is 15 residues. CDR3 sequence: CSAKVQGRMNTEAFF. The CDR3 bases are TGCAGTGCTAAGGTTCAGGGGCGAATGAACACTGAAGCTTTCTTT.

This clonotype was counted many times. The chain employs TRBV20-1 and TRBJ2-7; D is unresolved. CDR3 length: 12 residues. Looked up from germline, CDR1 is DFQATT and CDR2 is SNEGSKA (reference sequence). The germline V and J ends were trimmed by 6 bases and 4 bases, with 13 bases remaining between them. The CDR3 DNA follows: TGCAGTGCCCTAACCACAGAGTACGAGCAGTACTTC. Translating gives CSALTTEYEQYF.

The chain has TRBV5-1 and TRBJ2-3; tentative D call: TRBD2 (6 bases). The CDR3 runs to 14 residues. CDR1 and CDR2 from the germline V gene are SGHRS and YFSETQ. V gave up 4 bases and J gave up 2 bases, with 11 bases separating them. The CDR3 DNA reads as TGCGCCAGCAGCCCCCGGGAGATCACAGATACGCAGTATTTT. Translated, it gives CASSPREITDTQYF.

This clonotype has more than one count but fewer than ten. The gene calls are TRBV7-2 and TRBJ2-1; 10 bases are shared with TRBD2. Germline trimming cut 5 bases from V and 6 bases from J; bases unmatched to any gene: 13. The length of the CDR3 is 17 residues. The V gene's germline CDR1 is SGHTA and CDR2 FQGNSA. In DNA form, the CDR3 reads TGTGCCAGCAGCCAAACCCTAGCGGGGGCTCTCTCCAATGAGCAGTTCTTC. Translated, it gives CASSQTLAGALSNEQFF.